The 27 T cell receptor beta chains below all came from one sample that was sequenced in a study of low-dose radiotherapy and immunotherapy resistance in tumors. First-strand cDNA relied on TRAV- and TRBV-specific primers spanning alpha and beta chains. It was with a constant-region primer and a V-primer adapter that TCRs were amplified over around 19 PCR cycles. Using its own MiXCR run on the reads, TCRdb lists one record per CDR3 protein. The sample lists about 58,000 distinct CDR3 sequences; around a quarter were seen once. Time point: after trial treatment. Treatment described: LDRT plus nivolumab, ipilimumab, low-dose cyclophosphamide and aspirin (RACIN trial). Material: PBMCs, obtained after low-dose radiotherapy plus immunotherapy. All receptors come from a male donor with prostate cancer.

This clonotype was picked up many times. The rearrangement uses TRBV20-1 and TRBJ2-7; 9 nucleotides line up with TRBD1. Trimming at V came to 6 bases and at J to 6 bases, leaving 12 bases not matched to a gene. This CDR3 is built from 14 residues. The V gene's germline CDR1 is DFQATT and CDR2 SNEGSKA (reference sequence). The CDR3 DNA reads as TGCAGTGCGACGGGGACAGGGCAGTACGTCGAGCAGTACTTC. As protein: CSATGTGQYVEQYF.

This clonotype was seen at least ten times. The chain couples TRBV11-2 to TRBJ2-1; perhaps TRBD2 as D (5 bases). From germline, CDR1 is SGHAT and CDR2 FQNNGV. This CDR3 has 19 residues. Trimming removed 1 base from V and 0 bases from J, with 19 bases in between. The CDR3 DNA follows: TGTGCCAGCAGCTTAGGCCGCAAGAAAAGCGGCACCTCCTACAATGAGCAGTTCTTC. It translates to CASSLGRKKSGTSYNEQFF.

This clonotype was counted ten times or more. The chain links TRBV20-1 to TRBJ1-2, with 7 bases identical to TRBD1. The CDR3 consists of 14 residues. Unmatched junction bases numbered 10, after V lost 6 bases and J lost 3 bases. From germline, CDR1 is DFQATT and CDR2 SNEGSKA (reference sequence). The CDR3 nucleotides read TGCAGTGCGAAACTCCCTCAGGGGGACTATGGCTACACCTTC. It codes for CSAKLPQGDYGYTF.

This clonotype came up many times. The chain carries TRBV6-6 and TRBJ2-7; TRBD2 matches at 11 bases. Germline-derived CDR1 and CDR2 are MNHNY and SVGAGI (reference sequence). After removal of 7 bases from V and 9 bases from J, the junction contained 14 bases not matched to a gene. This CDR3 region has 15 residues. Here the CDR3 reads CASTTGTSGVLGQYF. CDR3 nucleotide sequence: TGTGCCAGCACCACCGGGACTAGCGGTGTTCTGGGGCAGTACTTC.

This clonotype has a count of ten or more. The chain couples TRBV21-1 to TRBJ2-7; the table's D gene call, TRBD2, was not cross checked with the DNA. TRBV21-1 is a recognized pseudogene. The CDR3 consists of 16 residues. CDR3 sequence: CASSKRAGGGTYEQYF. CDR3 coding DNA: TGTGCCAGCAGCAAGCGGGCGGGAGGTGGAACCTACGAGCAGTACTTC.

The sample holds many counts of this clonotype. The V gene is TRBV28, the J gene TRBJ2-7; 8 bases align to TRBD1. Per germline, CDR1 MDHEN and CDR2 SYDVKM. The CDR3 contains 15 residues. The V gene end was trimmed by 6 bases and the J gene end by 2 bases; junction bases not matched to a gene: 9. CDR3 DNA: TGTGCCAGCAGAATCCCCGGGACAGGAGCCTACGAGCAGTACTTC. It specifies CASRIPGTGAYEQYF.

In its sample, this clonotype was seen many times. DNA for the CDR3: TGTGCCAGCACCCTGAGTCGGAACAGCCCCGGTGAGCAGTTCTTC. This sequence encodes CASTLSRNSPGEQFF. The chain carries TRBV28 and TRBJ2-1; D not resolved. The V end was cut by 7 bases, the J end by 9 bases, with 22 bases between. Germline V gene sequence: CDR1 MDHEN, CDR2 SYDVKM. The CDR3 totals 15 residues.

This clonotype was seen many times. CDR3 sequence (DNA): TGTGCCAGCAGCTTATCGGGACAGGAGTACACCGGGGAGCTGTTTTTT. Protein product: CASSLSGQEYTGELFF. The genes are TRBV7-3 and TRBJ2-2; 8 nucleotides line up with TRBD1. Trimming at V came to 2 bases and at J to 3 bases, leaving 5 bases not matched to a gene. Germline CDR1 reads SGHTA; CDR2 reads FQGTGA. The CDR3 totals 16 residues.

Details on this clonotype: Given a far larger clone just one base away, this is likely a sequencing read error. This sequence joins TRBV6-8 and TRBJ2-2, with 8 bases matching TRBD2. Germline V gene lookup returns CDR1 MNHGY and CDR2 SAAAGT. The CDR3 totals 16 residues. The J segment lost 1 base and the V segment lost 5 bases, leaving 6 bases of the junction unmatched. CDR3 in amino acids: CASSAQGLVNTGELFF. The CDR3 DNA reads as TGTGCCAGCAGTGCCCAGGGACTAGTGAACACCGGGGAGCTGTTTTTT.

This clonotype was recorded many times. The rearrangement uses TRBV12-3 or TRBV12-4 and TRBJ1-1, with D maybe TRBD1 (5 bases). V lost 4 bases and J lost 5, with 14 bases in between. This CDR3 comprises 14 residues. For the CDR3, the DNA is TGTGCCAGCAGTTGGGGCCCCTCGGGGACTGAAGCTTTCTTT. It translates to CASSWGPSGTEAFF.

The chain is built from TRBV28 and TRBJ2-7; the D gene is possibly TRBD2 (5 bases). CDR1 MDHEN and CDR2 SYDVKM come from the germline V gene. Between the trimmed V and J ends, which lost 3 bases and 2 bases, there was a span of 14 bases. This CDR3 comprises 15 residues. The CDR3 is CASSFLGAETYEQYF. The CDR3 DNA follows: TGTGCCAGCAGTTTTTTGGGAGCCGAAACCTACGAGCAGTACTTC.

This clonotype was seen ten or more times. V is TRBV10-3 and J is TRBJ1-1; 9 bases line up with TRBD1. The CDR3 spans 15 residues. Trimming cost V 5 bases and J 4 bases; bases outside gene matches: 8. Looked up from germline, CDR1 is ENHRY and CDR2 is SYGVKD. CDR3 nucleotide sequence: TGTGCCATCAGTTGGGACAGGGATGGTGGCACTGAAGCTTTCTTT. This gives the protein CAISWDRDGGTEAFF.

The sample holds many counts of this clonotype. V gene TRBV23-1 combines with J gene TRBJ2-2, with TRBD1 matching over 9 bases. TRBV23-1 is labeled an ORF, and its function is uncertain. Trimming took 7 bases from V and 5 from J; bases not matched to a gene: 14. CDR3 length equals 17 residues. The CDR3 protein is CASIPGQGSASTGELFF. CDR3 coding DNA: TGCGCCAGCATCCCGGGACAGGGATCGGCAAGTACCGGGGAGCTGTTTTTT.

This clonotype has ten or more counts. The V call is TRBV19, the J call TRBJ2-5; 7 bases agree with TRBD1. Germline V gives CDR1 LNHDA, CDR2 SQIVND (reference sequence). V shed 5 bases, J shed 7 bases, and the junction held 10 bases outside the gene matches. The CDR3 loop spans 14 amino acids. The CDR3 spells CASSGDRAFGTQYF. CDR3 sequence (DNA): TGTGCCAGTAGTGGAGACAGGGCATTTGGGACCCAGTACTTC.

This clonotype appeared many times. The chain links TRBV10-3 to TRBJ2-2; a weak D match, TRBD2 (5 bases). The germline CDR1 and CDR2 sequences are ENHRY and SYGVKD. The CDR3 runs 15 residues. V lost 8 bases and J 4 bases, leaving 17 bases between the germline ends. The CDR3 nucleotides are TGTGCCATCCGAATAGACCTCGCGGGCACCGGGGAGCTGTTTTTT. It encodes CAIRIDLAGTGELFF.

Comment on this clonotype: One base separates it from a far larger clone, so it is likely a read error. The rearrangement links TRBV6-6 to TRBJ2-7; 10 nucleotides line up with TRBD1. Trimming at V came to 0 bases and at J to 7 bases, leaving 12 bases not matched to a gene. The CDR3 totals 17 residues. The germline CDR1 and CDR2 sequences are MNHNY and SVGAGI (reference sequence). The DNA of the CDR3 is TGTGCCAGCAGTTACTCGATTTTGACAGGGGGCGGCAATGAGCAGTACTTC. This translates into CASSYSILTGGGNEQYF.

The chain joins TRBV20-1 to TRBJ2-1; TRBD1 matches at 9 bases. The CDR3 is 16 amino acids. Germline V CDR1 and CDR2: DFQATT, SNEGSKA (reference sequence). V lost 4 bases, J lost 5 bases, and 12 bases stayed unmatched. This CDR3 reads CSANGLRGQGNNEQFF. CDR3 sequence (DNA): TGCAGTGCTAACGGCCTTCGGGGACAGGGAAACAATGAGCAGTTCTTC.

The chain joins TRBV7-8 to TRBJ2-1; a possible D gene is TRBD1 (6 bases). The ends were cut back, 2 bases at V and 5 bases at J, with 16 bases in the middle. The CDR3 length is 16 residues. In germline, CDR1 is SGHVS, CDR2 FQNEAQ. The CDR3 nucleotides read TGTGCCAGCAGCTTACGTTCCGGGACATACAACAATGAGCAGTTCTTC. Amino acid sequence: CASSLRSGTYNNEQFF.

This clonotype has a count of ten or more. The gene calls are TRBV5-6 and TRBJ2-7, with a possible D match to TRBD2 (5 bases). V was shortened by 4 bases and J by 7 bases, with 15 bases between the two germline ends. CDR1 SGHDT and CDR2 YYEEEE come from the germline V gene. The CDR3 length is 13 residues. CDR3 coding DNA: TGTGCCAGCAGCCCCCAAAGCCGGGGAGAGCAGTACTTC. It codes for CASSPQSRGEQYF.

A remark on this clonotype: Only one base separates this from a far larger clonotype, so it likely reflects a read error. The chain couples TRBV10-3 to TRBJ1-1; TRBD1 aligns across 7 bases. There are 14 residues in the CDR3. Trimming removed 5 bases from V and 0 bases from J; junction bases left unmatched: 3. The germline gives CDR1 ENHRY, CDR2 SYGVKD. The CDR3 is CAISNRGVNTEAFF. CDR3 DNA sequence: TGTGCCATCAGTAACAGGGGAGTGAACACTGAAGCTTTCTTT.

This clonotype was counted many times. V gene TRBV6-1 combines with J gene TRBJ1-2; the D is unclear. The V end was cut by 2 bases, the J end by 4 bases, with 11 bases between. This CDR3 region has 14 residues. Germline CDR1 and CDR2: MNHNS and SASEGT. CDR3: CASSEPGRVYGYTF. CDR3 DNA: TGTGCCAGCAGTGAACCAGGCCGAGTCTATGGCTACACCTTC.

Ten or more counts support this clonotype. The J gene is TRBJ2-5, the V gene TRBV7-2, with 13 nucleotides matching TRBD2. The CDR3 contains 17 residues. Germline V CDR1 and CDR2: SGHTA, FQGNSA. With 1 base clipped from V and 4 bases from J, the junction kept 6 bases outside the gene matches. The CDR3, as DNA: TGTGCCAGCAGCTTAGTTGGGGGACTAGCGGGGCGAGAGACCCAGTACTTC. This codes for CASSLVGGLAGRETQYF.

The chain is built from TRBV28 and TRBJ1-3; D is undetermined. The length of the CDR3 is 14 residues. Germline CDR1 is MDHEN and CDR2 is SYDVKM. The V end lost 6 bases, the J end lost 0 bases, and 9 bases lay between the germline ends. The CDR3 bases are TGTGCCAGCAGCGGGAGAGGCTCTGGAAACACCATATATTTT. Its translation is CASSGRGSGNTIYF.

This clonotype was observed a handful of times. The rearrangement joins TRBV5-1 to TRBJ2-3; tentative D call: TRBD1 (6 bases). The CDR3 covers 16 residues. V shed 4 bases and J shed 0 bases, with 15 bases lying between them. From germline, CDR1 is SGHRS and CDR2 YFSETQ. CDR3 bases: TGCGCCAGCAGCACAGGGAGAGGCGGGAGCACAGATACGCAGTATTTT. Translated: CASSTGRGGSTDTQYF.

As regards this clonotype: This likely traces to a read error, being one base from a far larger clone. The rearrangement uses TRBV10-3 and TRBJ2-7; 9 bases are shared with TRBD1. Germline-derived CDR1 and CDR2 are ENHRY and SYGVKD. CDR3 length equals 14 residues. V lost 6 bases, J lost 7 bases, and 10 bases stayed unmatched. The CDR3 is CAIRPGQGNNEQYF. DNA for the CDR3: TGTGCCATCAGACCGGGACAGGGCAACAATGAGCAGTACTTC.

This clonotype appeared many times. This sequence joins TRBV3-1 and TRBJ2-3; D is unresolved. The CDR3 totals 15 residues. Germline CDR1 reads LGHDT; CDR2 reads YNNKEL (reference sequence). The V gene lost 2 bases and the J gene lost 2 bases, with 11 bases spanning the gap. The CDR3 DNA reads TGTGCCAGCAGCCAAAAAAAGGGAAACACAGATACGCAGTATTTT. Its protein product is CASSQKKGNTDTQYF.

This clonotype came up many times. The chain joins TRBV29-1 to TRBJ1-1; D is undetermined. With 3 bases removed from V and 6 bases from J, the gap between germline ends came to 17 bases. This CDR3 comprises 14 residues. Germline values: CDR1 SQVTM, CDR2 ANQGSEA. The CDR3 region has the DNA TGCAGCGTTGAGCGTTGGGCCAGTTCGCCTGAAGCTTTCTTT. Translating gives CSVERWASSPEAFF.